The rows below give T cell receptor beta chains drawn from one sample of a study of blood T cell repertoires in COVID-19. TCRdb's table, derived via immunoSEQ multiplex PCR, lists solely in-frame clones and lacks some. Here the sample spans roughly 230,000 clones, 75% to 85% being singletons. Input material: peripheral blood. All receptors derive from a human donor in a cohort sampled during active COVID-19. The conserved cysteine and the conserved F or W are not part of the CDR3 here. Fields, in order: clone size, V gene, J gene, CDR3 protein. Clone size, where shown, is once, few, many, or a class for clones that have expanded.

clone size: NA
V gene: TRBV27
J gene: TRBJ2-5
CDR3 protein: ASSWTSKETQY

clone size: NA
V gene: TRBV2
J gene: TRBJ2-3
CDR3 protein: ASSVGWGGTDTQY

clone size: once
V gene: TRBV9
J gene: TRBJ1-2
CDR3 protein: ASSEQARGDYGYT

clone size: NA
V gene: TRBV5-1
J gene: TRBJ2-3
CDR3 protein: ASSPGSHRPGRSQY

clone size: NA
V gene: TRBV2
J gene: TRBJ2-2
CDR3 protein: ARRRYSGTNTGELF

clone size: NA
V gene: TRBV24-1
J gene: TRBJ2-1
CDR3 protein: ATSDPASYYNEQF

clone size: NA
V gene: TRBV3-1/TRBV3-2
J gene: TRBJ2-7
CDR3 protein: ASSQRQGVSYEQY

clone size: many
V gene: TRBV7-9
J gene: TRBJ2-2
CDR3 protein: ASSHPDRGRTGELF

clone size: NA
V gene: TRBV18
J gene: TRBJ1-4
CDR3 protein: ASSPGRDEKLF

clone size: NA
V gene: TRBV19
J gene: TRBJ2-3
CDR3 protein: ASSMGSGETDTQY

clone size: NA
V gene: TRBV28
J gene: TRBJ2-5
CDR3 protein: ASSEHWGGQETQY

clone size: NA
V gene: TRBV5-4
J gene: TRBJ2-2
CDR3 protein: ASSLTHHTGELF

clone size: NA
V gene: TRBV3-1/TRBV3-2
J gene: TRBJ2-7
CDR3 protein: ASSQGTSGSYEQY

clone size: many
V gene: TRBV18
J gene: TRBJ1-5
CDR3 protein: ASSATKNQPQH

clone size: NA
V gene: TRBV12-3/TRBV12-4
J gene: TRBJ2-4
CDR3 protein: ASSFDRGNIQY

clone size: NA
V gene: TRBV20-1
J gene: TRBJ2-5
CDR3 protein: SAGRETQY

clone size: NA
V gene: TRBV28
J gene: TRBJ1-4
CDR3 protein: ASSLVPLIRTGDEKLF

clone size: NA
V gene: TRBV10-1
J gene: TRBJ1-6
CDR3 protein: ASSRDRDSPLH